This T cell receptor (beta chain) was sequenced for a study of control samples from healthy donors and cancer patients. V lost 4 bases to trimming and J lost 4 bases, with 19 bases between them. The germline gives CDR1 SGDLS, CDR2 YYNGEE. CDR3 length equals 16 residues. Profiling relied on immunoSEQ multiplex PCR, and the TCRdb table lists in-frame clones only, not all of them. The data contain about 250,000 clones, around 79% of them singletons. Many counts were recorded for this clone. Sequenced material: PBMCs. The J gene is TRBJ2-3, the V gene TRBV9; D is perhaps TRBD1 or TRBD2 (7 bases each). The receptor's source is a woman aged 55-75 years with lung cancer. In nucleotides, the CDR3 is TGTGCCAGCAGCCCCGCAGGGGGAGGGGGCCCAGATACGCAGTATTTT. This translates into CASSPAGGGGPDTQYF.